This T cell receptor beta chain was recorded in a study of blood T cell repertoires in COVID-19. Assay: immunoSEQ multiplex PCR; the TCRdb copy retains only in-frame clones and omits some. The data contain about 150,000 clones, approximately 85% of them singletons. Specimen: peripheral blood. The receptor was isolated from a man between 60 and 70 years old with COVID-19, enrolled during active disease.

The CDR3 DNA sequence: TGTGCCAGCAGTGAGGGGCCGTTTTACACTGAAGCTTTCTTT. Amino acid sequence: CASSEGPFYTEAFF. The rearrangement uses TRBV6-1 and TRBJ1-1; TRBD1 might be the D (5 bases). The CDR3 covers 14 residues. Trimming left V 3 bases short and J 3 bases short, with 11 bases between. Germline V CDR1 and CDR2: MNHNS, SASEGT.